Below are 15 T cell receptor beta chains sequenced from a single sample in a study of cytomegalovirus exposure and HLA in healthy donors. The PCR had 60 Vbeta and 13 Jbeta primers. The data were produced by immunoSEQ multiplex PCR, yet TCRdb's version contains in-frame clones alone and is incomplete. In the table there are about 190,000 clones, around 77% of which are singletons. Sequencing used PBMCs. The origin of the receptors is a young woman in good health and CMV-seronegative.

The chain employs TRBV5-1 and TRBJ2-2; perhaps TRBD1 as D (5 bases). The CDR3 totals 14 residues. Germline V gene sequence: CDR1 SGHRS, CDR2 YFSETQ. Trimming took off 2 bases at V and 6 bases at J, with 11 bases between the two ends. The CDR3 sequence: CASSFTRDSGELFF. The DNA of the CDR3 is TGCGCCAGCAGCTTTACCAGGGATTCCGGGGAGCTGTTTTTT.

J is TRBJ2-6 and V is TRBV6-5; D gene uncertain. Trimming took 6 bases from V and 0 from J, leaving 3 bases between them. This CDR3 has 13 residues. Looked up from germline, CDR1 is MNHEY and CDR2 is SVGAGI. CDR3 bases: TGTGCCAGCAGGGCCTCTGGGGCCAACGTCCTGACTTTC. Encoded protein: CASRASGANVLTF.

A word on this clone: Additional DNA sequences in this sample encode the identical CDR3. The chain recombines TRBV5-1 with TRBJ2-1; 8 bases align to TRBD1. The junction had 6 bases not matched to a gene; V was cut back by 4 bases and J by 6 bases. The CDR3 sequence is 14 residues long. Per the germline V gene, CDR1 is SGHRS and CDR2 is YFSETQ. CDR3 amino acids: CASSPGTGGNEQFF. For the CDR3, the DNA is TGCGCCAGCAGCCCCGGGACAGGTGGCAATGAGCAGTTCTTC.

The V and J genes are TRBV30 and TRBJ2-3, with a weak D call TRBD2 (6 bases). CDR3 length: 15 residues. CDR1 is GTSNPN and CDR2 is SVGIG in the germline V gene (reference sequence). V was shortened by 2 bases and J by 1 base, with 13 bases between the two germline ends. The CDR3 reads CAWSPRGGGTDTQYF. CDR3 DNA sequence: TGTGCCTGGAGTCCCCGGGGCGGGGGCACAGATACGCAGTATTTT.

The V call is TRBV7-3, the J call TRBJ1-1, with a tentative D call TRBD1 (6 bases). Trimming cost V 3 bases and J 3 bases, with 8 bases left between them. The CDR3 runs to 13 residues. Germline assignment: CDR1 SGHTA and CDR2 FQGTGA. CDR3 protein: CASSFPGDTEAFF. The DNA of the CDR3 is TGTGCCAGCAGCTTCCCAGGGGACACTGAAGCTTTCTTT.

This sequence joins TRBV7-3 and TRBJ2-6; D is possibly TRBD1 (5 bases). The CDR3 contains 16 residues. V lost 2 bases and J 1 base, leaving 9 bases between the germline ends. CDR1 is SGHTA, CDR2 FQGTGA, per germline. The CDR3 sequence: CASSLSRQSGANVLTF. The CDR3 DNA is TGTGCCAGCAGCTTATCCAGACAGTCTGGGGCCAACGTCCTGACTTTC. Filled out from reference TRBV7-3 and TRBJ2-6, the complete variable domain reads GAGVSQTPSNKVTEKGKYVELRCDPISGHTALYWYRQSLGQGPEFLIYFQGTGAADDSGLPNDRFFAVRPEGSVSTLKIQRTERGDSAVYLCASSLSRQSGANVLTFGAGSRLTVL.

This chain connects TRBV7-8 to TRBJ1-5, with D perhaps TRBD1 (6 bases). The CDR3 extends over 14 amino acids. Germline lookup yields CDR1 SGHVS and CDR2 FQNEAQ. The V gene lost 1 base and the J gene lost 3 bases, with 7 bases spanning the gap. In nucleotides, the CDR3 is TGTGCCAGCAGCTTAGAGGGGGTCAATCAGCCCCAGCATTTT. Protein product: CASSLEGVNQPQHF.

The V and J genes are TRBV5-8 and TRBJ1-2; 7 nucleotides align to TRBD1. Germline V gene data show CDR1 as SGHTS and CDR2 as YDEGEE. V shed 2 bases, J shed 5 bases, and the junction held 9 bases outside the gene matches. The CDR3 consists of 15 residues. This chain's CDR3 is CASSFLSGRGYGYTF. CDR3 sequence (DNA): TGTGCCAGCAGCTTTTTGTCGGGCAGGGGGTATGGCTACACCTTC.

The CDR3 nucleotides read TGTGCCAGCAGTGAAGCGCATTTTTTCGGGACAGTTGGAAACACCATATATTTT. It specifies CASSEAHFFGTVGNTIYF. This sequence joins TRBV6-1 and TRBJ1-3; 7 bases line up with TRBD1. The trim removed 0 bases at V and 3 bases at J, leaving 11 bases unmatched. Germline assignment: CDR1 MNHNS and CDR2 SASEGT. This CDR3 region has 18 residues.

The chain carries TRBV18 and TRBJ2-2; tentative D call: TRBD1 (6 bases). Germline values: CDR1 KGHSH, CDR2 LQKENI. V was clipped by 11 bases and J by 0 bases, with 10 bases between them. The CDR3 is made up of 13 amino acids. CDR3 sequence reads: CAGQTANTGELFF. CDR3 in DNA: TGTGCCGGACAGACCGCGAACACCGGGGAGCTGTTTTTT.

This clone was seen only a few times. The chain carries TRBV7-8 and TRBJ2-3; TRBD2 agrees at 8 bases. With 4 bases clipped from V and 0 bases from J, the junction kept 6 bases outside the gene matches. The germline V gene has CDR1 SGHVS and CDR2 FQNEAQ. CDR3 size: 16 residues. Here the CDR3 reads CASSYREGASTDTQYF. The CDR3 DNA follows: TGTGCCAGCAGCTACCGGGAGGGAGCCAGCACAGATACGCAGTATTTT.

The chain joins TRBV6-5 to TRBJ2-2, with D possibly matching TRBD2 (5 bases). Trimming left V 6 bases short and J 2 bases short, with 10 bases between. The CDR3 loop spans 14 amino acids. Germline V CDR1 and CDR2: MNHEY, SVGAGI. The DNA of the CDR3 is TGTGCCAGCAGAAGGACTCTTAACACCGGGGAGCTGTTTTTT. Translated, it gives CASRRTLNTGELFF.

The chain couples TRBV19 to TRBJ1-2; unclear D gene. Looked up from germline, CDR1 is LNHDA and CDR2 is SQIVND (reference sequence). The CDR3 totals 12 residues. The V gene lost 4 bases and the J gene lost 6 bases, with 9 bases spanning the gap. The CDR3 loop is CASSRQDHGYTF. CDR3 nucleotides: TGTGCCAGTAGTAGACAAGACCATGGCTACACCTTC. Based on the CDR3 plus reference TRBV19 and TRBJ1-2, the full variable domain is DGGITQSPKYLFRKEGQNVTLSCEQNLNHDAMYWYRQDPGQGLRLIYYSQIVNDFQKGDIAEGYSVSREKKESFPLTVTSAQKNPTAFYLCASSRQDHGYTFGSGTRLTVV.

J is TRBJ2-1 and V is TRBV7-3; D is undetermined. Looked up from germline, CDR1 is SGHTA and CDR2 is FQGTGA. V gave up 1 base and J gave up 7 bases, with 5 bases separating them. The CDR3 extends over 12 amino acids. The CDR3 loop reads CASSLNGNEQFF. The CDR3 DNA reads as TGTGCCAGCAGCTTAAACGGGAATGAGCAGTTCTTC.

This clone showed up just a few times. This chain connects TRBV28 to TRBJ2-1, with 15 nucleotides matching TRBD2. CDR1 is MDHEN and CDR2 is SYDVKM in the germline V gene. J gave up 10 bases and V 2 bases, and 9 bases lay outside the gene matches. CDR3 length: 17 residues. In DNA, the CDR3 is TGTGCCAGCAGTTTAAGGGGACTAGCGGGAGGATTAAAGGAGCAGTTCTTC. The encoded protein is CASSLRGLAGGLKEQFF.